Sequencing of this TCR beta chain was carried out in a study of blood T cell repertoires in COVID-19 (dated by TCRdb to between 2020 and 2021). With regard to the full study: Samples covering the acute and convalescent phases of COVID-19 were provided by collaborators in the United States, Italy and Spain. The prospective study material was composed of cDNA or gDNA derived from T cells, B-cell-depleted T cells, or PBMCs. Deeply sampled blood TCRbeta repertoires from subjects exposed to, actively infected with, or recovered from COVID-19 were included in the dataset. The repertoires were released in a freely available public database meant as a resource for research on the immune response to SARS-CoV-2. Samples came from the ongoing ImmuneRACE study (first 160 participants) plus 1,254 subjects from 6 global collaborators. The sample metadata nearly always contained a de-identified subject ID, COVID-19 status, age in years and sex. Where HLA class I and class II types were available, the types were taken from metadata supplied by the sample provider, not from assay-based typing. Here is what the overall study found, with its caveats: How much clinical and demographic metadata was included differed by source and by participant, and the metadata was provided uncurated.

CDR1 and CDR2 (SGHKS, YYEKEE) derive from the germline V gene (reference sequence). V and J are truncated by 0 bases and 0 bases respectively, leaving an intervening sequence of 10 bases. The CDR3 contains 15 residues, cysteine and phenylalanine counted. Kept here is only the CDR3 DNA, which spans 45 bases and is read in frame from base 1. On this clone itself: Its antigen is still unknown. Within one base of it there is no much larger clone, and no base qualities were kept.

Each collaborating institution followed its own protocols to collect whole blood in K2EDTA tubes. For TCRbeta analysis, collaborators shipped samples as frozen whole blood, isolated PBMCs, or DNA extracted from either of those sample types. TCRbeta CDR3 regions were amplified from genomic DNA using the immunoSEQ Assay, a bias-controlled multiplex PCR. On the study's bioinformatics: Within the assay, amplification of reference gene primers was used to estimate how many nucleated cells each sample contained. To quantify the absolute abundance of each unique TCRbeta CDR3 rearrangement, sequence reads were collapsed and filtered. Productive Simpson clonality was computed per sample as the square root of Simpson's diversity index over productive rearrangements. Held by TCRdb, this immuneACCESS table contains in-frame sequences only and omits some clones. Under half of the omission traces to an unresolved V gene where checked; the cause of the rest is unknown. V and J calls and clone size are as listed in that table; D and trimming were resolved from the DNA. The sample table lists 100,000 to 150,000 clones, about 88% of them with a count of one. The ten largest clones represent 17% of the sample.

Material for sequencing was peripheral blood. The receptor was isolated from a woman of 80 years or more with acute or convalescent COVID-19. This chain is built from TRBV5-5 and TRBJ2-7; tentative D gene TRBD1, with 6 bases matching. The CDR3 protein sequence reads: CASSLGGQSSYEQYF. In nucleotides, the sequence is TGTGCCAGCAGCTTGGGCGGACAGAGCTCCTACGAGCAGTACTTC. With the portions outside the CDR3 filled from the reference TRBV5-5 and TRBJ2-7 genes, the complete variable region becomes DAGVTQSPTHLIKTRGQQVTLRCSPISGHKSVSWYQQVLGQGPQFIFQYYEKEERGRGNFPDRFSARQFPNYSSELNVNALLLGDSALYLCASSLGGQSSYEQYFGPGTRLTVT.